Listed below are T cell receptor beta chains from one sample, sequenced in a study of OX40 agonist ivuxolimab in advanced cancers. Clones were read by immunoSEQ multiplex PCR, and TCRdb kept only the in-frame ones, dropping some. The table shows about 47,000 clones, with under 90% occurring only once. The sample here was CD4+ or CD8+ T cells sorted from blood, taken in a trial of the OX40 agonist ivuxolimab. The receptors come from an adult with an advanced solid tumor such as melanoma, head and neck, liver or kidney cancer. Each CDR3 is given with its conserved first and last residue. The order of the fields is V gene, CDR3 protein.

>TRBV28
CASIAQSDTYEQFF
>TRBV19
CASTLARGTGELFF
>TRBV5-4
CASTQNSGANVLTF
>TRBV5-1
CASSGGWTDQETQYF
>TRBV7-2
CASTSDTGELFF
>TRBV5-1
CASSLGRLAGPNEQFF
>TRBV27
CASSSYLDSGTGGAYGYTF
>TRBV27
CASSFWDSRGGETQYF
>TRBV19
CASSIEAGSYEQYF
>TRBV9
CASSPRIGDVEQYF
>TRBV18
CASSPPQGGTDTQYF
>TRBV7-7
CASSLENDGTQYF
>TRBV5-1
CASSWDGTSAYEQYF
>TRBV18
CASSQGQNYGYTF
>TRBV7-7
CASSLGAGNYEQYF
>TRBV19
CASSPPESETQYF
>TRBV28
CATTGWVQPQHF
>TRBV9
CASSVSVAGEDTQYF
>TRBV6-6
CASRPGRDRGVWEQYF
>TRBV5-1
CASSISGTQETQYF
>TRBV11-2
CASSPPTWETQYF
>TRBV19
CASSIGGWIEQFF
>TRBV29-1
CSVEEVNYEQYF
>TRBV20-1
CSAQSGTKTFF
>TRBV7-2
CASSFSGSYEQYF
>TRBV7-5
CARRAGTLSGARTTEQYF
>TRBV12-2
CASRVPCEQYF
>TRBV5-4
CASRPGTATYGYTF
>TRBV23-1
CASSQVPVGTGELFF
>TRBV5-4
CASSPQAGEAFF
>TRBV28
CASSDPDQGGRGYTF
>TRBV4-2
CASSQTSGSTDTQYF
>TRBV7-2
CASSLGGIEQYF
>TRBV11-2
CASSLVLTSGRAEQYF
>TRBV5-6
CASSLEPSLDYGYTF
>TRBV10-3
CAISAASGYNEQFF
>TRBV4-2
CASSTPDATNEKLFF
>TRBV13
CASSFASTAGNSPLHF
>TRBV2
CATRQGALEKLFF
>TRBV18
CASSAGRGETQYF
>TRBV7-2
CASSPTSGSDNYYEQYF
>TRBV19
CASSIREGVYEQYF
>TRBV5-1
CASRLAGRRTGELFF
>TRBV6-6
CATPGRNYGYTF
>TRBV4-3
CASSQEYKARGPQHF